This T cell receptor (beta chain) was recovered during a study of shared clonotypes between healthy human individuals. Study-level background: Donor ages ranged 18 to 49 years: two women, a few men.

Germline V gives CDR1 SGHKS, CDR2 YYEKEE (reference sequence). The ends were cut back, 4 bases at V and 4 bases at J, with 17 bases in the middle. The CDR3 sequence is 15 residues long. The team ran DNA from unsorted PBMCs on ten immunoSEQ deep assay plates for sequencing. TCRdb keeps only in-frame clones here, not all; method: immunoSEQ multiplex PCR. Of some 530,000 clones in the sample, roughly 80% were seen once. The J gene is TRBJ1-2, the V gene TRBV5-5; tentative D call: TRBD1 (5 bases). The receptor comes from a middle-aged woman in good health. Some clones in this sample may be carry-over from other donors' samples. Sequenced sample: PBMCs. CDR3 nucleotides: TGTGCCAGCAGCCCGGGGGATGGAAACCGCTATGGCTACACCTTC. Translation gives CASSPGDGNRYGYTF.